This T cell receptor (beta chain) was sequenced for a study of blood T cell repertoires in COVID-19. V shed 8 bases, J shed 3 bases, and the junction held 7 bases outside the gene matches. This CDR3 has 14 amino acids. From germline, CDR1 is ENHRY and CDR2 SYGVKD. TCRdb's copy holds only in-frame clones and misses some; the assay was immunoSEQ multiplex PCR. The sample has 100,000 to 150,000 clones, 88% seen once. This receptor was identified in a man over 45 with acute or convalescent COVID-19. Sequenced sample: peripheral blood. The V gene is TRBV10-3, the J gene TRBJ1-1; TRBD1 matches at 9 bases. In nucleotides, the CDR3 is TGTGCCATCCAACCACGGACAGGGGACACTGAAGCTTTCTTT. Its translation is CAIQPRTGDTEAFF.